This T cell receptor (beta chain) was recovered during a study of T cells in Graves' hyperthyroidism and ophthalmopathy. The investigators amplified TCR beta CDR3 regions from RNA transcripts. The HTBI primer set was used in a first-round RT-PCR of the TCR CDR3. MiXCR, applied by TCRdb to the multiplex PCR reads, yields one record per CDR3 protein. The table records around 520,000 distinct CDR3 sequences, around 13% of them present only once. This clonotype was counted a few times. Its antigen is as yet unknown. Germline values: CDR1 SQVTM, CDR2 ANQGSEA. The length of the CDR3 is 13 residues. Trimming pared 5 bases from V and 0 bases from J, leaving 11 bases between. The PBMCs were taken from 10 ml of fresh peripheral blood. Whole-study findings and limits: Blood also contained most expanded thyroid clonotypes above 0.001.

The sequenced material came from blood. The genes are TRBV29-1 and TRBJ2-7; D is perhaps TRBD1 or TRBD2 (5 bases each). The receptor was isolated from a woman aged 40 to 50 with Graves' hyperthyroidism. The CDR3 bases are TGCAGCGTTAGGGACCCAGGCTCCTACGAGCAGTACTTC. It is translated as CSVRDPGSYEQYF.